These 19 T cell receptor beta chains were all obtained from the same sample, sequenced in a study of siplizumab effects on memory and regulatory T cells. Here immunoSEQ multiplex PCR was the method, and the copy in TCRdb shows in-frame clones only, minus some. Counted here are roughly 100,000 clones, roughly 93% occurring once; the ten biggest clones make up roughly 7.1%. Sequencing used CD8+ T cells sorted from blood. The receptors were gathered from a human donor in good health.

The V gene is TRBV30, the J gene TRBJ2-1; D assignment may be TRBD1 or TRBD2 (5 bases each). CDR3 length: 13 amino acids. The germline gives CDR1 GTSNPN, CDR2 SVGIG (reference sequence). V was trimmed by 0 bases and J by 6 bases, leaving 9 bases between them. This chain's CDR3 is CAWSVGPRNEQFF. The DNA for the CDR3 is TGTGCCTGGAGTGTGGGACCGCGCAATGAGCAGTTCTTC.

The V call is TRBV2, the J call TRBJ1-5; a possible D gene is TRBD1 (6 bases). From germline, CDR1 is SNHLY and CDR2 FYNNEI. Trimming removed 7 bases from V and 4 bases from J, with 17 bases in between. This CDR3 is built from 15 residues. The CDR3 reads CASTGGGAVNQPQHF. CDR3 nucleotides: TGTGCCAGCACCGGAGGGGGTGCGGTAAATCAGCCCCAGCATTTT.

The chain combines TRBV29-1 with TRBJ2-7; weak D call: TRBD2 (5 bases). This CDR3 is 13 amino acids long. CDR1 and CDR2 from the germline V gene are SQVTM and ANQGSEA. Deletions cut 7 bases from V and 1 base from J, with 14 bases between. CDR3 in amino acids: CSAKADLSYEQYF. CDR3 nucleotide sequence: TGCAGCGCCAAAGCGGACTTGTCCTACGAGCAGTACTTC.

The chain links TRBV27 to TRBJ1-1, with no clear D. Germline V gene data show CDR1 as MNHEY and CDR2 as SMNVEV (reference sequence). This CDR3 has 13 amino acids. Trimming left V 6 bases short and J 0 bases short, with 8 bases between. CDR3 DNA: TGTGCCAGCAGCCCAGACCTGAACACTGAAGCTTTCTTT. Encoded protein: CASSPDLNTEAFF.

This clone was counted many times. The J gene is TRBJ1-1, the V gene TRBV4-1; 8 bases align to TRBD1. This CDR3 is 15 amino acids long. V shed 3 bases and J 3 bases; nucleotides not matched to a gene: 6. CDR1 and CDR2 from the germline V gene are MGHRA and YSYEKL. CDR3 DNA: TGCGCCAGCAGCCAGGACACAGGGGGGTACACTGAAGCTTTCTTT. Translated: CASSQDTGGYTEAFF.

V usage is TRBV4-2 and J usage is TRBJ2-1, with D perhaps TRBD2 (5 bases). CDR1 and CDR2 (germline): LGHNA, YNFKEQ. This CDR3 is 16 amino acids long. V lost 0 bases and J 0 bases, leaving 9 bases between the germline ends. The CDR3 spells CASSQDQAGSYNEQFF. In DNA, the CDR3 is TGTGCCAGCAGCCAAGACCAGGCGGGCTCCTACAATGAGCAGTTCTTC.

In this sample, this clone turned up once. J is TRBJ1-6 and V is TRBV30, with D hard to call. Per germline, CDR1 GTSNPN and CDR2 SVGIG (reference sequence). The V end lost 0 bases, the J end lost 6 bases, and 6 bases lay between the germline ends. The CDR3 loop spans 13 amino acids. This CDR3 reads CAWSVQSNSPLHF. CDR3 nucleotides: TGTGCCTGGAGTGTACAAAGTAATTCACCCCTCCACTTT. The full variable domain, its missing parts supplied by reference TRBV30 and TRBJ1-6, is SQTIHQWPATLVQPVGSPLSLECTVEGTSNPNLYWYRQAAGRGLQLLFYSVGIGQISSEVPQNLSASRPQDRQFILSSKKLLLSDSGFYLCAWSVQSNSPLHFGNGTRLTVT.

This sequence joins TRBV7-9 and TRBJ1-4; TRBD1 is a possible D gene (5 bases). This CDR3 has 16 residues. V lost 2 bases and J 7 bases, leaving 17 bases between the germline ends. In germline, CDR1 is SEHNR, CDR2 FQNEAQ (reference sequence). The CDR3 DNA sequence: TGTGCCAGCAGCTTATCTAAGGGGCGAATCGCTGAAAAACTGTTTTTT. Protein: CASSLSKGRIAEKLFF.

The rearrangement joins TRBV7-6 to TRBJ2-3; 13 nucleotides agree with TRBD2. The germline V gene encodes CDR1 SGHVS and CDR2 FNYEAQ. The CDR3 extends over 17 amino acids. Losses at the gene ends were 3 bases for V and 4 bases for J; bases not matched to a gene: 7. The CDR3 nucleotides read TGTGCCAGCAGCTTGGGACTAGCGGGAAACGCTCCAGATACGCAGTATTTT. Its protein is CASSLGLAGNAPDTQYF.

The chain uses TRBV7-9 and TRBJ2-7; D is unclear. The CDR3 has 16 residues. V was pared by 3 bases and J by 0 bases, with 15 bases between. Germline V CDR1 and CDR2: SEHNR, FQNEAQ (reference sequence). CDR3 coding DNA: TGTGCCAGCAGCTTCACAAGGGCGACCCTCTCCTACGAGCAGTACTTC. Amino acid sequence: CASSFTRATLSYEQYF.

The rearrangement uses TRBV29-1 and TRBJ2-7; 9 bases are a match to TRBD2. V lost 0 bases and J lost 4; bases outside the gene matches: 10. The CDR3 spans 16 residues. Germline values: CDR1 SQVTM, CDR2 ANQGSEA. The CDR3 here is CSVEEIRAGGPYEQYF. CDR3 coding DNA: TGCAGCGTTGAAGAGATTCGGGCGGGAGGGCCGTACGAGCAGTACTTC.

V and J are TRBV6-5 and TRBJ2-7; no clear D gene. Germline CDR1 reads MNHEY; CDR2 reads SVGAGI. Trimming shortened V by 0 bases and J by 5 bases, and 8 bases separated the two germline ends. The CDR3 contains 13 residues. The DNA of the CDR3 is TGTGCCAGCAGTTACTCTACAGCGAACGAGCAGTACTTC. Encoded protein: CASSYSTANEQYF.

This chain joins TRBV11-2 and TRBJ1-1; the D is unclear. CDR1 is SGHAT and CDR2 is FQNNGV in the germline V gene. CDR3 length equals 12 residues. Deletions cut 5 bases from V and 3 bases from J, with 7 bases between. This CDR3 reads CASSEGYTEAFF. CDR3 in DNA: TGTGCCAGCAGCGAAGGTTACACTGAAGCTTTCTTT.

The chain couples TRBV19 to TRBJ2-1, with TRBD2 matching over 13 bases. The CDR3 is 17 residues long. Trimming removed 3 bases from V and 1 base from J; junction bases left unmatched: 3. Germline assignment: CDR1 LNHDA and CDR2 SQIVND (reference sequence). CDR3 DNA: TGTGCCAGTAGTATTACTAGCGGGGGGGCGTCCTACAATGAGCAGTTCTTC. Translated: CASSITSGGASYNEQFF.

The CDR3: CAWSLGGYPYEQYF. CDR3 in DNA: TGTGCCTGGAGTCTCGGAGGGTACCCCTACGAGCAGTACTTC. The rearrangement uses TRBV30 and TRBJ2-7; weak D call: TRBD2 (6 bases). V lost 2 bases and J lost 2, with 13 bases in between. Germline assignment: CDR1 GTSNPN and CDR2 SVGIG (reference sequence). CDR3 length: 14 residues.

For this clone: Compared with germline, one end of the junction differs, possibly owing to a read error. The chain couples TRBV27 to TRBJ2-1; D possibly corresponds to TRBD2 (6 bases). Germline CDR1 and CDR2: MNHEY and SMNVEV (reference sequence). The CDR3 length is 14 residues. The DNA of the CDR3 is TGTGCCAGCAAGACCCTTCATGGGGGGAATGTGCAGTTCTTC. As protein: CASKTLHGGNVQFF.

The chain recombines TRBV7-9 with TRBJ1-1; 12 nucleotides line up with TRBD1. V was pared by 3 bases and J by 4 bases, with 3 bases of the junction left unmatched. Per germline, CDR1 SEHNR and CDR2 FQNEAQ (reference sequence). The CDR3 length is 15 residues. CDR3 sequence: CASSLGTGGGTEAFF. DNA of the CDR3: TGTGCCAGCAGCTTGGGGACAGGGGGCGGCACTGAAGCTTTCTTT. The whole variable domain, filled in from reference TRBV7-9 and TRBJ1-1, reads DTGVSQNPRHKITKRGQNVTFRCDPISEHNRLYWYRQTLGQGPEFLTYFQNEAQLEKSRLLSDRFSAERPKGSFSTLEIQRTEQGDSAMYLCASSLGTGGGTEAFFGQGTRLTVV.

The CDR3 bases are TGTGCCAGCAGCTTAGGAACAGGGGCCTACGAGCAGTACTTC. This gives the protein CASSLGTGAYEQYF. This chain connects TRBV5-6 to TRBJ2-7, with 7 bases matching TRBD1. V was pared by 2 bases and J by 2 bases, with 4 bases of the junction left unmatched. The CDR3 runs to 14 residues. Germline V gives CDR1 SGHDT, CDR2 YYEEEE.

The rearrangement joins TRBV20-1 to TRBJ1-1; D perhaps matches TRBD1 (6 bases). Germline lookup yields CDR1 DFQATT and CDR2 SNEGSKA (reference sequence). V lost 7 bases and J 0 bases, leaving 6 bases between the germline ends. This CDR3 has 11 amino acids. CDR3 loop: CSEGVNTEAFF. The CDR3 DNA is TGCAGTGAGGGGGTGAACACTGAAGCTTTCTTT.